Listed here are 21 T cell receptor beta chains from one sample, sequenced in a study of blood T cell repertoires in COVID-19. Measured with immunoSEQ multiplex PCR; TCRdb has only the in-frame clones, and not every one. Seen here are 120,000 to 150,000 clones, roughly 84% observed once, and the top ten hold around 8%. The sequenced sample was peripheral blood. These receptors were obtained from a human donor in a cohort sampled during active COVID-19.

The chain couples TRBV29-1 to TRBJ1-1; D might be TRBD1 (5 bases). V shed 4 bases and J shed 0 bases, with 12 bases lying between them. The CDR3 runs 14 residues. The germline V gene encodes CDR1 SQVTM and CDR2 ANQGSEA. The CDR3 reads CSVVRQPMNTEAFF. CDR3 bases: TGCAGCGTTGTAAGACAGCCTATGAACACTGAAGCTTTCTTT.

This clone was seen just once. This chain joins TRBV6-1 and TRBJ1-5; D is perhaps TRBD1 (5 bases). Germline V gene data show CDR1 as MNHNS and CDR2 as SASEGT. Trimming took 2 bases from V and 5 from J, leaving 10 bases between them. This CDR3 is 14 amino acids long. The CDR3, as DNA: TGTGCCAGCAGTGAATCAGGGTCGGATCAGCCCCAGCATTTT. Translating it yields CASSESGSDQPQHF.

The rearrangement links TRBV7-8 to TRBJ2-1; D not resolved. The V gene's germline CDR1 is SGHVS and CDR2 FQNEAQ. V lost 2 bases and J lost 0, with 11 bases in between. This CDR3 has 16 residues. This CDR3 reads CASSLYSALSYNEQFF. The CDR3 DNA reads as TGTGCCAGCAGCTTATACTCCGCCCTCTCCTACAATGAGCAGTTCTTC.

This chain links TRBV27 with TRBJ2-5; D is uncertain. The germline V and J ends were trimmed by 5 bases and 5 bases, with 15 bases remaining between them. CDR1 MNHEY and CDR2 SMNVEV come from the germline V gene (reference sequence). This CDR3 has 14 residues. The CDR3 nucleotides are TGTGCCAGCAGTCCCTGGAGCCAGTGGGAGACCCAGTACTTC. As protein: CASSPWSQWETQYF.

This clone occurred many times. The CDR3 nucleotides are TGCGCCAGCAGCTTGGCTCCAGGGACTGGAAACACCATATATTTT. It encodes CASSLAPGTGNTIYF. The chain couples TRBV5-1 to TRBJ1-3, with a weak D call TRBD1 (5 bases). The germline V gene encodes CDR1 SGHRS and CDR2 YFSETQ. This CDR3 is 15 amino acids long. Trimming left V 0 bases short and J 2 bases short, with 9 bases between.

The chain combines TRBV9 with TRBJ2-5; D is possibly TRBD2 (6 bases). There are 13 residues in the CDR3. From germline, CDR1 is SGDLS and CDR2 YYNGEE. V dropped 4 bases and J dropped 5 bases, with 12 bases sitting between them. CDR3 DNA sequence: TGTGCCAGCAGCCCCGGGGGAGCTGAGACCCAGTACTTC. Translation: CASSPGGAETQYF. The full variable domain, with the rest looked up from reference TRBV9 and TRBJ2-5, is DSGVTQTPKHLITATGQRVTLRCSPRSGDLSVYWYQQSLDQGLQFLIQYYNGEERAKGNILERFSAQQFPDLHSELNLSSLELGDSALYFCASSPGGAETQYFGPGTRLLVL.

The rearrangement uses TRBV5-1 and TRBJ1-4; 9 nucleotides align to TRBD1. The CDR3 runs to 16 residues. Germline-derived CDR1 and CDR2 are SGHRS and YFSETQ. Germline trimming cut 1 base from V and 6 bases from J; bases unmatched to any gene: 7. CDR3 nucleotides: TGCGCCAGCAGCTTGAGGAGCACAGGGGGCTATGAAAAACTGTTTTTT. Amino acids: CASSLRSTGGYEKLFF.

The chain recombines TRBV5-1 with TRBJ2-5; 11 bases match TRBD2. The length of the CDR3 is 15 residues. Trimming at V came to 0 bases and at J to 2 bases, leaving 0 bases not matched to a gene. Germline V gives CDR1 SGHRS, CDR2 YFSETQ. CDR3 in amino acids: CASSLGLAGQETQYF. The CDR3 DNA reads TGCGCCAGCAGCTTGGGACTAGCGGGGCAAGAGACCCAGTACTTC.

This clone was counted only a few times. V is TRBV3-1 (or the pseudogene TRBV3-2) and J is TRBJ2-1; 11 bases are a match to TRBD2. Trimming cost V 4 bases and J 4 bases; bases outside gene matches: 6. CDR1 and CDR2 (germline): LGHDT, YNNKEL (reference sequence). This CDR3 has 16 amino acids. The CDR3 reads CASSLPSGGSYNEQFF. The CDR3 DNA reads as TGTGCCAGCAGCCTCCCTAGCGGGGGGAGTTACAATGAGCAGTTCTTC.

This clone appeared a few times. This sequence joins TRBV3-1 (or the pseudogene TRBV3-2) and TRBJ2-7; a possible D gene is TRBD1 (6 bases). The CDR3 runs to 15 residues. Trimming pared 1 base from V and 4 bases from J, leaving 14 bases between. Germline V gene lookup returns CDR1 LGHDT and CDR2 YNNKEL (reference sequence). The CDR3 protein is CASSQGGQNIYEQYF. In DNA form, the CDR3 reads TGTGCCAGCAGCCAAGGTGGACAGAATATTTACGAGCAGTACTTC.

CDR3 nucleotides: TGTGCCAGCAGTGAAGGGGGTAGCGGGCCGTCAACGTTTTTT. This gives the protein CASSEGGSGPSTFF. The genes are TRBV7-2 and TRBJ2-2; perhaps TRBD2 as D (7 bases). The CDR3 sequence is 14 residues long. Per the germline V gene, CDR1 is SGHTA and CDR2 is FQGNSA. V was cut by 6 bases and J by 16 bases, with 24 bases left in between.

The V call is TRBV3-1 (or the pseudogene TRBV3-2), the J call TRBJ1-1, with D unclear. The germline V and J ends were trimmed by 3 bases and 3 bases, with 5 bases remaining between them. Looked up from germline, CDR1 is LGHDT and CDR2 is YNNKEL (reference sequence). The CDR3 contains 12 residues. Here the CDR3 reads CASSQRDTEAFF. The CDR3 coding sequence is TGTGCCAGCAGCCAGAGGGACACTGAAGCTTTCTTT.

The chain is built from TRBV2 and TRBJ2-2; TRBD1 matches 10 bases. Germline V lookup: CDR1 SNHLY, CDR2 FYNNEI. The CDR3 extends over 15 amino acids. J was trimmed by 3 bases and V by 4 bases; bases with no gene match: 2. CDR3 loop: CASSGDRGDTGELFF. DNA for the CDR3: TGTGCCAGCAGTGGGGACAGGGGTGACACCGGGGAGCTGTTTTTT.

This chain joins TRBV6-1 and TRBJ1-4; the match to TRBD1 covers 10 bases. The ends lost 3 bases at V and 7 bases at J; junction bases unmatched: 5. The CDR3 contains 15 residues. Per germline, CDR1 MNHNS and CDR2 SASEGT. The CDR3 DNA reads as TGTGCCAGCAGTGACCCGACAGGGGGCGTTGAAAAACTGTTTTTT. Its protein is CASSDPTGGVEKLFF.

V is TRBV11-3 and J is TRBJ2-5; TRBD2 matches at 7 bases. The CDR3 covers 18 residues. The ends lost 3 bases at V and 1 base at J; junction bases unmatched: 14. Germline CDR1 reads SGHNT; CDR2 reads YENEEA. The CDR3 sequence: CASSFGAIAGVTQETQYF. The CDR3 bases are TGTGCCAGCAGCTTCGGAGCGATTGCGGGGGTAACCCAAGAGACCCAGTACTTC.

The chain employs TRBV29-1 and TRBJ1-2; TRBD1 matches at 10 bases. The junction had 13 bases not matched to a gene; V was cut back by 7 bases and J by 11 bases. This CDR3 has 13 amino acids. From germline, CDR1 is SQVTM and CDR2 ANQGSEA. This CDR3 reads CSGTEGQGKTYTF. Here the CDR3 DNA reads TGCAGCGGGACAGAGGGACAGGGGAAGACATACACCTTC. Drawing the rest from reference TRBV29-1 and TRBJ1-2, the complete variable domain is SAVISQKPSRDICQRGTSLTIQCQVDSQVTMMFWYRQQPGQSLTLIATANQGSEATYESGFVIDKFPISRPNLTFSTLTVSNMSPEDSSIYLCSGTEGQGKTYTFGSGTRLTVV.

The CDR3 sequence is CASIPGWDRPYEQYF. The CDR3 DNA follows: TGTGCCAGCATCCCAGGGTGGGACAGACCCTACGAGCAGTACTTC. V usage is TRBV28 and J usage is TRBJ2-7, with 7 bases fitting TRBD1. Germline V gene sequence: CDR1 MDHEN, CDR2 SYDVKM. The CDR3 runs to 15 residues. J gave up 2 bases and V 7 bases, and 11 bases lay outside the gene matches. The full variable domain, completed using reference TRBV28 and TRBJ2-7, is DVKVTQSSRYLVKRTGEKVFLECVQDMDHENMFWYRQDPGLGLRLIYFSYDVKMKEKGDIPEGYSVSREKKERFSLILESASTNQTSMYLCASIPGWDRPYEQYFGPGTRLTVT.

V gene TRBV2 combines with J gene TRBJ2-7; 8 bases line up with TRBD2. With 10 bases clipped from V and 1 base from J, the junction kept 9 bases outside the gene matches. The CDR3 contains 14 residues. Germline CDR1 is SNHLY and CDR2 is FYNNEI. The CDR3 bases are TGTGCCACCCGCGGGGGGTTATGGTCCTACGAGCAGTACTTC. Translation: CATRGGLWSYEQYF.

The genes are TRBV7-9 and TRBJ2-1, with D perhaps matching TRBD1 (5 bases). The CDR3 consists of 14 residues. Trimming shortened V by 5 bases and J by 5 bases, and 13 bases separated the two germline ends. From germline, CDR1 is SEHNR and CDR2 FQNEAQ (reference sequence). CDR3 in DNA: TGTGCCAGCAGCCAAAAAACAGGTAACAATGAGCAGTTCTTC. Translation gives CASSQKTGNNEQFF.

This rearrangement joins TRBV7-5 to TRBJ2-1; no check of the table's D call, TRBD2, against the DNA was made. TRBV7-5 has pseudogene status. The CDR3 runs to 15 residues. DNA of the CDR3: TGTGCCAGAAGCTCCCTAGCGGGGGACTACAATGAGCAGTTCTTC. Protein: CARSSLAGDYNEQFF.

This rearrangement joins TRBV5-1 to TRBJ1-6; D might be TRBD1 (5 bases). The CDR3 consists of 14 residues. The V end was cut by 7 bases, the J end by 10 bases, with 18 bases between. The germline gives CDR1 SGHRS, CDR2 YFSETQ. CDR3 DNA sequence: TGCGCCAGCGGGAGGGTGGGTGACAGCTCACCCCTCCACTTT. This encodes CASGRVGDSSPLHF.